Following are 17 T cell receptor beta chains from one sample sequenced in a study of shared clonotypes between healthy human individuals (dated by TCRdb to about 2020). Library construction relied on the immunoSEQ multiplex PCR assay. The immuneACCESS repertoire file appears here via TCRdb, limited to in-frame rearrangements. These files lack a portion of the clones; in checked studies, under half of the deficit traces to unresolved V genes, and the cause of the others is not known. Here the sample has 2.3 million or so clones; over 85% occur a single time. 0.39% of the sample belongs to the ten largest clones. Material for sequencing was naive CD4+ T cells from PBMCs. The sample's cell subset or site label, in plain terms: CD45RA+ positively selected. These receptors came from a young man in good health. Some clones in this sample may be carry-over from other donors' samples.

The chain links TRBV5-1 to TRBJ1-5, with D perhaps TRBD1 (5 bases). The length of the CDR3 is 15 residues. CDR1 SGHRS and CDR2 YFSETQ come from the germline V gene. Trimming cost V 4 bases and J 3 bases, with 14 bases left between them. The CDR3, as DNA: TGCGCCAGCAGCCCGGGGTCAGGGAACAATCAGCCCCAGCATTTT. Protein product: CASSPGSGNNQPQHF. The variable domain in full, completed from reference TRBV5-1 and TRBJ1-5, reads KAGVTQTPRYLIKTRGQQVTLSCSPISGHRSVSWYQQTPGQGLQFLFEYFSETQRNKGNFPGRFSGRQFSNSRSEMNVSTLELGDSALYLCASSPGSGNNQPQHFGDGTRLSIL.

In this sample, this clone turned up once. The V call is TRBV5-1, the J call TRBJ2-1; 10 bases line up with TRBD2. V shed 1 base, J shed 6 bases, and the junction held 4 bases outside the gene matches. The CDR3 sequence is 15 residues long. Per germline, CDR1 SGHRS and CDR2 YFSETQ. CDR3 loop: CASSLTSGNPNEQFF. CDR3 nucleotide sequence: TGCGCCAGCAGCTTGACTAGCGGGAACCCCAATGAGCAGTTCTTC.

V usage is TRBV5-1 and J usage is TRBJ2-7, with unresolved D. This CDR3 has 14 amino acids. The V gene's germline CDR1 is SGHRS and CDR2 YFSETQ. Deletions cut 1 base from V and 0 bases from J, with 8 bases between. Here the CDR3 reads CASSLRISSYEQYF. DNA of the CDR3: TGCGCCAGCAGCTTGCGTATTAGCTCCTACGAGCAGTACTTC.

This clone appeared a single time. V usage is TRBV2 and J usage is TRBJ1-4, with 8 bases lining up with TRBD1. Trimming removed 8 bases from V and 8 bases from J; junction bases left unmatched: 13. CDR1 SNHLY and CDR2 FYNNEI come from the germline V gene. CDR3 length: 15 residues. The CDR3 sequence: CASFLGVTGAEKLFF. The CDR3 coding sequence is TGTGCCAGCTTCCTTGGCGTGACAGGGGCGGAAAAACTGTTTTTT. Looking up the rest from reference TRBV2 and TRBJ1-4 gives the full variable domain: EPEVTQTPSHQVTQMGQEVILRCVPISNHLYFYWYRQILGQKVEFLVSFYNNEISEKSEIFDDQFSVERPDGSNFTLKIRSTKLEDSAMYFCASFLGVTGAEKLFFGSGTQLSVL.

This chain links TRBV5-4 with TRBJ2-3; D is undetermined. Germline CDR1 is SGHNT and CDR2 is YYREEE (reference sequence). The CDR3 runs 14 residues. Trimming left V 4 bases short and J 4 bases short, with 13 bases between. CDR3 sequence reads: CASSPRSGADTQYF. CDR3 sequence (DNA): TGTGCCAGCAGCCCCCGGAGTGGAGCAGATACGCAGTATTTT.

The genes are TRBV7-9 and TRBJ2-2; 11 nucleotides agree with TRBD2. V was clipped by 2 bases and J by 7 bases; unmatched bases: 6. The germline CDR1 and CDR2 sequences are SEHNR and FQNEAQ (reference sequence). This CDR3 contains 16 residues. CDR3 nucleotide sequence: TGTGCCAGCAGCTTACTTAGCGGGAGGGCCCTCGGGGAGCTGTTTTTT. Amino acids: CASSLLSGRALGELFF.

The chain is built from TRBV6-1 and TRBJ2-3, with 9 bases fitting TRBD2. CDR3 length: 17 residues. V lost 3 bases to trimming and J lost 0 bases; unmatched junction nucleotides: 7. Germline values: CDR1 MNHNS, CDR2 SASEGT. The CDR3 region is CASSDALAGTSTDTQYF. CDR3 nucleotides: TGTGCCAGCAGTGACGCACTAGCGGGTACTAGCACAGATACGCAGTATTTT.

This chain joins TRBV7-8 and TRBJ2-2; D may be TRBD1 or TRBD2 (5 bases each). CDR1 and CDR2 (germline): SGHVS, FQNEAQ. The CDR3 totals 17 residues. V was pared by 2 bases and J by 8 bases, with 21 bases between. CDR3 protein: CASSLSPGPSRVGELFF. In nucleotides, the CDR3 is TGTGCCAGCAGCTTAAGTCCGGGGCCCTCTCGGGTAGGGGAGCTGTTTTTT.

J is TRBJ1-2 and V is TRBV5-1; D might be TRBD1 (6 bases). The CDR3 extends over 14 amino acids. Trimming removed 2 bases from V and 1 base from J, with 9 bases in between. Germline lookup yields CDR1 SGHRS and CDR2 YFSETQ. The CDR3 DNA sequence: TGCGCCAGCAGCTTCGGGACAAATAACTATGGCTACACCTTC. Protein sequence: CASSFGTNNYGYTF.

CDR3 residues: CAWSEDRINEKLFF. The CDR3 DNA reads as TGTGCCTGGAGTGAGGACAGGATCAATGAAAAACTGTTTTTT. The V and J genes are TRBV30 and TRBJ1-4; 7 positions agree with TRBD1. Germline CDR1 is GTSNPN and CDR2 is SVGIG (reference sequence). V lost 1 base to trimming and J lost 5 bases; unmatched junction nucleotides: 4. The CDR3 extends over 14 amino acids.

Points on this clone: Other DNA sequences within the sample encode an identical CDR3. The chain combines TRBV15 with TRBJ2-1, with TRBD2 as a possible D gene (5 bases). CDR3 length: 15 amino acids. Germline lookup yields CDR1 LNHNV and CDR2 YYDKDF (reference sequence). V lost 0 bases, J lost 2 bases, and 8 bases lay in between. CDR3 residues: CATSRDPGTYNEQFF. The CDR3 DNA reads TGTGCCACCAGCAGAGATCCGGGGACCTACAATGAGCAGTTCTTC.

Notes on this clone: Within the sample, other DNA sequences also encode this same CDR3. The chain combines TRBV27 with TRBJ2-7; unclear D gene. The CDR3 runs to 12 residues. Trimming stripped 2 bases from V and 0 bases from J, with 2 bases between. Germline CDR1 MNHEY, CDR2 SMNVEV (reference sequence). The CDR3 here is CASSLNSYEQYF. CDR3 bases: TGTGCCAGCAGTTTAAACTCCTACGAGCAGTACTTC.

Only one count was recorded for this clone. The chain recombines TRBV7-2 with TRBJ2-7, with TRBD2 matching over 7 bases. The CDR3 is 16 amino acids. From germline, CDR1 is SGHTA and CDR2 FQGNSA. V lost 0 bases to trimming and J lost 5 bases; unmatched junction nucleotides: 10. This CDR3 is CASSLASGTLGHEQYF. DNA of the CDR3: TGTGCCAGCAGCTTAGCCAGCGGGACCCTCGGCCACGAGCAGTACTTC.

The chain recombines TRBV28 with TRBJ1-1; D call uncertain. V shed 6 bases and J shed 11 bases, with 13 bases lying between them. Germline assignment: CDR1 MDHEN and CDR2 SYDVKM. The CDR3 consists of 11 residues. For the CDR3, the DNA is TGTGCCAGCAGAGGACGGTTGTTGGCTTTCTTT. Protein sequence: CASRGRLLAFF.

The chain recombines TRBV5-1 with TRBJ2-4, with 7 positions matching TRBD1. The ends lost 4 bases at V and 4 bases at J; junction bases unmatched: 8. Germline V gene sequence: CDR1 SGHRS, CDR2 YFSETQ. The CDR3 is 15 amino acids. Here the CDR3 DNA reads TGCGCCAGCAGCGGGGGACAGAGACCAAAAAACATTCAGTACTTC. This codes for CASSGGQRPKNIQYF.

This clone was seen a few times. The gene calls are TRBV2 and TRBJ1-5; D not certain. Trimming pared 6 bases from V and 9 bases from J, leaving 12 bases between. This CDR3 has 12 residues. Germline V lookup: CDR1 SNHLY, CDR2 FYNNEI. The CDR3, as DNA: TGTGCCAGCAGGCCGGGCTTTGGGCCCCAGCATTTT. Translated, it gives CASRPGFGPQHF.

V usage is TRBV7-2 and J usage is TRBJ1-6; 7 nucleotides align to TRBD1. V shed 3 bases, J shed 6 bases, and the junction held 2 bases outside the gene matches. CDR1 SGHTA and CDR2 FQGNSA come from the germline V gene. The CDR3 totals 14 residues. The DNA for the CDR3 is TGTGCCAGCAGCTTGGGGACAGCTAATTCACCCCTCCACTTT. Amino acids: CASSLGTANSPLHF.